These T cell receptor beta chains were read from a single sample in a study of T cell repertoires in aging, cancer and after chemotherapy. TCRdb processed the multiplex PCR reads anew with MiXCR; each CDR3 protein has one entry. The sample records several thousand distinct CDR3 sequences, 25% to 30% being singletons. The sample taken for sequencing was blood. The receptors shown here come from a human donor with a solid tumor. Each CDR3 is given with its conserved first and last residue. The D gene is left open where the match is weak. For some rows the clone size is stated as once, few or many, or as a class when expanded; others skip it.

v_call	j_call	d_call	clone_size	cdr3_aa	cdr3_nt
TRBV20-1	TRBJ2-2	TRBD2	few	CSARDWASGGAGELFF	TGCAGTGCTAGAGATTGGGCTAGCGGGGGGGCCGGGGAGCTGTTTTTT
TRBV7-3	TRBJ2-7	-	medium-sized	CASSLTADHYEQYF	TGTGCCAGCAGCTTAACGGCGGACCACTACGAGCAGTACTTC
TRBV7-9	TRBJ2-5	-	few	CASSLAGGETQYF	TGTGCCAGCAGCTTAGCCGGGGGAGAGACCCAGTACTTC
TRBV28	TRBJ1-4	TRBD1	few	CASRLLDRGSEKLFF	TGTGCCAGCAGACTTCTGGACAGGGGGAGTGAAAAACTGTTTTTT
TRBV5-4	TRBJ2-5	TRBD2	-	CAKGTSGETQYF	TGTGCCAAAGGGACTAGCGGAGAGACCCAGTACTTC
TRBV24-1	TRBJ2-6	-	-	CATSDRISGANVLTF	TGTGCCACCAGTGATCGGATCTCTGGGGCCAACGTCCTGACTTTC
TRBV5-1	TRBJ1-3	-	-	CASSSGFEGNTIYF	TGCGCCAGCAGTTCCGGGTTTGAGGGAAACACCATATATTTT
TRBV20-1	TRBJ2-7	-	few	CSASPGPAYEQYF	TGCAGTGCTAGCCCCGGGCCAGCCTACGAGCAGTACTTC
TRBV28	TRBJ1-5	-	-	CASSRQGSYSNQPQHF	TGTGCCAGCAGTAGGCAGGGATCTTATAGCAATCAGCCCCAGCATTTT
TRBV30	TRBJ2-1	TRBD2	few	CAWNSQRGRGEQFF	TGTGCCTGGAATTCCCAGCGGGGGAGGGGTGAGCAGTTCTTC
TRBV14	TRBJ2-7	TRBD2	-	CASSQTSGRASEQYF	TGTGCCAGCAGCCAAACTAGCGGGAGAGCGAGCGAGCAGTACTTC
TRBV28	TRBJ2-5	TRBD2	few	CATTGLTQETQYF	TGTGCCACGACGGGACTAACGCAAGAGACCCAGTACTTC
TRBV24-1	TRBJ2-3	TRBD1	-	CATSDRQGGTDTQYF	TGTGCCACCAGTGATCGACAGGGGGGGACAGATACGCAGTATTTT
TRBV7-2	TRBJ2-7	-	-	CASSLKLVGEQYF	TGTGCCAGCAGCTTGAAACTAGTGGGAGAGCAGTACTTC
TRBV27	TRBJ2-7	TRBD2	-	CASSLFGLAGVHEQYF	TGTGCCAGCAGTTTGTTCGGACTAGCGGGAGTCCACGAGCAGTACTTC
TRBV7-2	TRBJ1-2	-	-	CASSGQIYSYTF	TGTGCCAGCAGCGGACAGATCTATAGCTACACCTTC
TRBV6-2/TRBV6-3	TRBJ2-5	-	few	CASSLIKETQYF	TGTGCCAGCAGTCTAATTAAAGAGACCCAGTACTTC
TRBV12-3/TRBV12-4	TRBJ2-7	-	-	CASSSQVHEQYF	TGTGCCAGCAGTTCGCAGGTGCACGAGCAGTACTTC
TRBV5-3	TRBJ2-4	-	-	CARSPKPGNVKEQYF	TGTGCCAGAAGCCCAAAGCCGGGGAACGTCAAGGAACAGTACTTC
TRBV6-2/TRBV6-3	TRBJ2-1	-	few	CASSYTTGNNEQFF	TGTGCCAGCAGTTACACGACCGGGAACAATGAGCAGTTCTTC
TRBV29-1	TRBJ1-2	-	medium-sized	CSVEMRYGYTF	TGCAGCGTTGAAATGCGCTATGGCTACACCTTC
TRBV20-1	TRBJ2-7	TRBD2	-	CSARDREAGDSYEQYF	TGCAGTGCTAGAGATCGGGAGGCGGGAGACTCCTACGAGCAGTACTTC
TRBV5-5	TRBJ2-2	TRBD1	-	CASSLLPGGTGELFF	TGTGCCAGCAGCTTGCTACCAGGGGGCACCGGGGAGCTGTTTTTT
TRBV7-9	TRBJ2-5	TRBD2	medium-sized	CASSPSGGETQYF	TGTGCCAGCAGCCCTAGCGGGGGAGAGACCCAGTACTTC
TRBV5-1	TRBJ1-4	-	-	CASSQEGGGNEKLFF	TGCGCCAGCAGCCAAGAAGGGGGGGGGAATGAAAAACTGTTTTTT
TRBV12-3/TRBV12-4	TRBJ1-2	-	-	CASRQQGGVDGYTF	TGTGCCAGCAGGCAACAGGGTGGAGTGGATGGCTACACCTTC
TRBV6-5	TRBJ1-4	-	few	CASSYSPPAARNEKLFF	TGTGCCAGCAGTTACTCCCCTCCGGCAGCCAGGAATGAAAAACTGTTTTTT
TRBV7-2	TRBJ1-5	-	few	CASSLKGQNQPQHF	TGTGCCAGCAGCTTGAAGGGACAAAATCAGCCCCAGCATTTT
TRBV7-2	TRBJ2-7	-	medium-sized	CASSSNRDSYEQYF	TGTGCCAGCAGCTCCAACCGGGACTCCTACGAGCAGTACTTC
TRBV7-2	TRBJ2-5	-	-	CASSLSPPTDAASKRGETQYF	TGTGCCAGCAGCTTAAGCCCCCCTACGGACGCGGCCTCGAAAAGGGGGGAGACCCAGTACTTC
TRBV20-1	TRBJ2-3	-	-	CSAQTLASSTDTQYF	TGCAGTGCCCAGACCCTAGCGAGCAGCACAGATACGCAGTATTTT
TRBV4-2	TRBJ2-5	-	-	CASSQSPRETQYF	TGTGCCAGCAGCCAATCCCCCCGAGAGACCCAGTACTTC
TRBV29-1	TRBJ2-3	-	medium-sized	CSPWTFDTQYF	TGCAGCCCCTGGACATTTGATACGCAGTATTTT